The 5 T cell receptor beta chains presented below share a single source sample, sequenced in a study of T cells after yellow fever vaccination. TCRdb re-analysed the 5' RACE reads in MiXCR, keeping a single row per CDR3 protein. The data contain about 120,000 distinct CDR3 sequences, around 9.8% of them seen just once; the ten biggest clones take up approximately 39%. Sequences were derived from CD8+ T cells sorted from PBMCs, sampled on the day of the yellow fever booster vaccination. The receptors come from a man aged 18-30 years who received the YFV17D yellow fever vaccine.

The chain is built from TRBV7-3 and TRBJ1-1; 7 positions match TRBD1. Germline CDR1 reads SGHTA; CDR2 reads FQGTGA. V trimming: 4 bases; J trimming: 5 bases; junction bases outside the gene matches: 7. The CDR3 totals 14 residues. The CDR3 bases are TGTGCCAGCAGCTCGGGACAGTTCGGGACTGAAGCTTTCTTT. Encoded protein: CASSSGQFGTEAFF.

This clonotype was recorded at least ten times. This chain links TRBV9 with TRBJ2-2; D uncertain. CDR1 and CDR2 from the germline V gene are SGDLS and YYNGEE. The CDR3 has 16 residues. V was pared by 7 bases and J by 4 bases, with 20 bases between. CDR3 loop: CASSARRVKSTGELFF. The CDR3 DNA is TGTGCCAGCTCCGCGCGAAGGGTAAAGAGCACCGGGGAGCTGTTTTTT.

This chain links TRBV7-8 with TRBJ2-5, with D perhaps matching TRBD2 (6 bases). V lost 4 bases and J lost 5, with 23 bases in between. This CDR3 spans 17 amino acids. Germline loops: CDR1 SGHVS, CDR2 FQNEAQ. The CDR3 bases are TGTGCCAGCAGCTCAACAAAGCCCGGGAGCTGGTTTGAGACCCAGTACTTC. Translating it yields CASSSTKPGSWFETQYF.

This clonotype was observed at least ten times. V gene TRBV4-3 combines with J gene TRBJ2-2; 13 nucleotides line up with TRBD2. V trimming: 5 bases; J trimming: 1 base; junction bases outside the gene matches: 7. This CDR3 is built from 18 residues. The germline V gene has CDR1 LGHNA and CDR2 YSLEER. As DNA, the CDR3 is TGCGCCAGCAGCTATAAGGGACTAGCGGGAAAGAACACCGGGGAGCTGTTTTTT. This translates into CASSYKGLAGKNTGELFF.

V usage is TRBV7-9 and J usage is TRBJ2-5, with 7 bases lining up with TRBD2. The CDR3 totals 15 residues. V gave up 5 bases and J gave up 5 bases; unmatched junction bases: 11. CDR1 SEHNR and CDR2 FQNEAQ come from the germline V gene (reference sequence). The CDR3 DNA sequence: TGTGCCAGCAGCCATACTGAGACTAGCCCTGAGACCCAGTACTTC. As protein: CASSHTETSPETQYF.